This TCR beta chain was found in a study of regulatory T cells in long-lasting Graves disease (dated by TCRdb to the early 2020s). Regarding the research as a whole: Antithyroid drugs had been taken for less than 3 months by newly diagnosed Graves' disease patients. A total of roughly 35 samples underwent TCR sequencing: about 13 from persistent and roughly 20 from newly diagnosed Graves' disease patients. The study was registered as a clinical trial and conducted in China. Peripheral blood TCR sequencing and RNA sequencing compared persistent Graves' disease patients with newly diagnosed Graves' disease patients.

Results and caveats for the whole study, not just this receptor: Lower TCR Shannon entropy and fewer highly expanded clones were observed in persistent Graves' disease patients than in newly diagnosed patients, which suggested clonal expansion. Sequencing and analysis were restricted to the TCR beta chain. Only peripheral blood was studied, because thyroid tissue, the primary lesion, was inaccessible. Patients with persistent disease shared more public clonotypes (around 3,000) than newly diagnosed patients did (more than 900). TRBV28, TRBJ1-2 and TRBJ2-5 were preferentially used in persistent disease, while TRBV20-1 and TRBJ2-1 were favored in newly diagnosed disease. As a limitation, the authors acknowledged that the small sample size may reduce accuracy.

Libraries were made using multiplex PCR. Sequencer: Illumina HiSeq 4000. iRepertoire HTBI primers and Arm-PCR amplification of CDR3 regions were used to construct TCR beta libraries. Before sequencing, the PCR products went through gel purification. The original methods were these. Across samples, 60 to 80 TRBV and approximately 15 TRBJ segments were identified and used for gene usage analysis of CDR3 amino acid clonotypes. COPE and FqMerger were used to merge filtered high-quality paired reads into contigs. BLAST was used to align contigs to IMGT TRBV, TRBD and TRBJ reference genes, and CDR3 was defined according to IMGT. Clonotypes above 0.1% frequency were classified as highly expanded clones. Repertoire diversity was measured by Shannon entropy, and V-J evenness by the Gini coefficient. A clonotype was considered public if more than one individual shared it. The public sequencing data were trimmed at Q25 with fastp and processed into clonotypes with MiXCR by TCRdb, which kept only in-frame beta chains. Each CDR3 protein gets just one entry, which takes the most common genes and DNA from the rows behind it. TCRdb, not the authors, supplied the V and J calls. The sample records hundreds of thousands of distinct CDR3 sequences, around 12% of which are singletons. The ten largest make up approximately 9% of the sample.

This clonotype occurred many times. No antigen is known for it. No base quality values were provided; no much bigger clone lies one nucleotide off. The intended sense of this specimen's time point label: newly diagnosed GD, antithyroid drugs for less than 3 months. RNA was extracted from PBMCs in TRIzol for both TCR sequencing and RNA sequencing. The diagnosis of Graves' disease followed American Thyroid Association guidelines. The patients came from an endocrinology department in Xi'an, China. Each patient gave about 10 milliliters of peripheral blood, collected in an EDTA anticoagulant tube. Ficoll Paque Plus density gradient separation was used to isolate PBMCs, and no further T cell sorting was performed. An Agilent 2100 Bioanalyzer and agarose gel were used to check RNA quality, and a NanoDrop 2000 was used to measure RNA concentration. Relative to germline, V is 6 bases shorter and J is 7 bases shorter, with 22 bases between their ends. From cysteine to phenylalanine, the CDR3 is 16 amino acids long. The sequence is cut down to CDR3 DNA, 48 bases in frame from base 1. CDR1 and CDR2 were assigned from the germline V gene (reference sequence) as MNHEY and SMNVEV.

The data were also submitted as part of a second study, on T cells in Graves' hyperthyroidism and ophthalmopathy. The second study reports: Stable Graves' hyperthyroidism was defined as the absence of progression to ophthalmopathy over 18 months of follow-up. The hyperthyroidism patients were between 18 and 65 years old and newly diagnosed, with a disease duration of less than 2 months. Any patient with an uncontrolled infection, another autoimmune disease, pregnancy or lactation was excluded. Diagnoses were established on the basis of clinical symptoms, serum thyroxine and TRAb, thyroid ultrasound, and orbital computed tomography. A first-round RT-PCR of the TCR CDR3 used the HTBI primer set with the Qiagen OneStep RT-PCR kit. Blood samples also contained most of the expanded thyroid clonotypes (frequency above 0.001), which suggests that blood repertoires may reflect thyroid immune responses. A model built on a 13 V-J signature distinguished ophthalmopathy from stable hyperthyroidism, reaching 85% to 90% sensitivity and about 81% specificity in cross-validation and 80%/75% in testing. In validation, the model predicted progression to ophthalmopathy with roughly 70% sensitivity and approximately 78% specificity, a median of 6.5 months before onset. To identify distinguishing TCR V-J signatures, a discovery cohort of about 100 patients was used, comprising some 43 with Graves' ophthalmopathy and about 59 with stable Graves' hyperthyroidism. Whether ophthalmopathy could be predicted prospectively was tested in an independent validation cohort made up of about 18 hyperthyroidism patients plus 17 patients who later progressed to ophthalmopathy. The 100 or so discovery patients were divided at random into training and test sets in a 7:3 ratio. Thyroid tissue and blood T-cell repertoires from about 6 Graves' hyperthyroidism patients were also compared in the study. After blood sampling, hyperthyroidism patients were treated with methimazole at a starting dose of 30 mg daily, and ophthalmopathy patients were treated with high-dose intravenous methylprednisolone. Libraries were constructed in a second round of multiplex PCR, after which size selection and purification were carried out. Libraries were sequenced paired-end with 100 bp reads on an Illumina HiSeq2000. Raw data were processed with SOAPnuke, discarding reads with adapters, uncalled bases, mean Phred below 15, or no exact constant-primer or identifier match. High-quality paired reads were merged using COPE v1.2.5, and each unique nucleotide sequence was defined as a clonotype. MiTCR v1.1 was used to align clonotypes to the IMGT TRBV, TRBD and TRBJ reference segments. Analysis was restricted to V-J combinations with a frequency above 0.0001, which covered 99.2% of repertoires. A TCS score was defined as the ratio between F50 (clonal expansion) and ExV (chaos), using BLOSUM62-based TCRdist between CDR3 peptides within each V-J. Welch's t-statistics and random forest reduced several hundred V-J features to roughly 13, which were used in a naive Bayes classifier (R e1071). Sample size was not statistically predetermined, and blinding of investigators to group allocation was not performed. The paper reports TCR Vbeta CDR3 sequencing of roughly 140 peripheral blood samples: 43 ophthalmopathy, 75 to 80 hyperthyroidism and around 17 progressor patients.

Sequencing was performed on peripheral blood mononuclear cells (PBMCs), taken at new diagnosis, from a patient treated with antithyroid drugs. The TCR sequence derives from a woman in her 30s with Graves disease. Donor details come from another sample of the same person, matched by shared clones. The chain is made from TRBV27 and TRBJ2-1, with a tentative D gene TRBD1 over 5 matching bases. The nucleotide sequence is TGTGCCAGCAGGCCACCGCCCTCAGGGATCGGAAATGAGCAGTTCTTC. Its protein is CASRPPPSGIGNEQFF.